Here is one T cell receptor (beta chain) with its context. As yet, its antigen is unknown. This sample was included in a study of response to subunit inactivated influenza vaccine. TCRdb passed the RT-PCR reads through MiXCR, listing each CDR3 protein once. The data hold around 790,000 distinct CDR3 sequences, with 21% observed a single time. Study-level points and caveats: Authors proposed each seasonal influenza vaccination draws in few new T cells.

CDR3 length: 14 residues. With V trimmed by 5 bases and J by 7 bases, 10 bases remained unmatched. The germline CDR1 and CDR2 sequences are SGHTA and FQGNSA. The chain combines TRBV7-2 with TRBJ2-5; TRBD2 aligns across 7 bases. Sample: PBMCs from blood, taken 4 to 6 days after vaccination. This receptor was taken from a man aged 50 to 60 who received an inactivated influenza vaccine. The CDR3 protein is CASSIPSGKWTQYF. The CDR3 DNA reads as TGTGCCAGCAGCATACCTAGCGGTAAATGGACCCAGTACTTC.